The 22 T cell receptor beta chains presented below share a single source sample, sequenced in a study of neurological immune-mediated disorders. Via MiXCR, TCRdb re-called the 5' RACE reads, giving one row per CDR3 protein. The sample records over 65,000 distinct CDR3 sequences, approximately 2.8% being singletons. Sequencing was done on a sample of PBMCs. These receptor sequences come from a woman between 25 and 40 years old with multiple sclerosis.

This clonotype was observed many times. The genes are TRBV12-3 or TRBV12-4 and TRBJ2-7; TRBD1 agrees at 10 bases. V gave up 6 bases and J gave up 5 bases; unmatched junction bases: 10. This CDR3 is 15 amino acids long. CDR3 bases: TGTGCCAGCAGATATACGGGGGACAGGGGAGACGAGCAGTACTTC. This codes for CASRYTGDRGDEQYF.

Many counts were recorded for this clonotype. This chain connects TRBV18 to TRBJ2-1; 10 nucleotides align to TRBD2. Germline V gives CDR1 KGHSH, CDR2 LQKENI. The CDR3 spans 15 residues. V was clipped by 3 bases and J by 10 bases; unmatched bases: 9. This chain's CDR3 is CASSPKREGLREQFF. In DNA, the CDR3 is TGTGCCAGCTCACCTAAGCGGGAGGGCCTTCGGGAGCAGTTCTTC.

At least ten counts were recorded for this clonotype. The chain is built from TRBV6-1 and TRBJ2-1; 11 nucleotides align to TRBD2. Germline CDR1 MNHNS, CDR2 SASEGT. The junction had 12 bases not matched to a gene; V was cut back by 7 bases and J by 7 bases. The CDR3 is 16 residues long. CDR3 amino acids: CASTLSSGRNGNEQFF. CDR3 DNA: TGTGCCAGCACCCTCTCTAGCGGGAGGAATGGGAATGAGCAGTTCTTC.

This clonotype came up many times. J is TRBJ2-5 and V is TRBV27, with D uncertain. V lost 2 bases and J lost 0, with 10 bases in between. Germline V lookup: CDR1 MNHEY, CDR2 SMNVEV (reference sequence). The CDR3 runs to 15 residues. The CDR3 loop reads CASSLTQMYQETQYF. The CDR3 nucleotides are TGTGCCAGCAGTTTAACTCAGATGTACCAAGAGACCCAGTACTTC.

Many counts were recorded for this clonotype. The chain joins TRBV6-2 or TRBV6-3 to TRBJ2-1, with TRBD2 as a possible D gene (5 bases). Germline V CDR1 and CDR2: MNHEY, SVGEGT. Trimming took off 4 bases at V and 6 bases at J, with 13 bases between the two ends. CDR3 length equals 14 residues. The CDR3 region is CASSSWEWGNEQFF. The CDR3 coding sequence is TGTGCCAGCAGTTCGTGGGAGTGGGGCAATGAGCAGTTCTTC.

The sample holds many counts of this clonotype. This chain uses TRBV19 with TRBJ2-1, with D perhaps TRBD1 (8 bases). The CDR3 length is 15 residues. Germline CDR1 LNHDA, CDR2 SQIVND (reference sequence). V was trimmed by 2 bases and J by 9 bases, leaving 17 bases between them. DNA of the CDR3: TGTGCCAGTAGTATACTACAACAGGGGGGGGTTGAGCAGTTCTTC. Translation gives CASSILQQGGVEQFF.

This clonotype was counted ten times or more. J is TRBJ2-4 and V is TRBV6-6; D is uncertain. Germline values: CDR1 MNHNY, CDR2 SVGAGI (reference sequence). The CDR3 consists of 16 residues. Between the trimmed V and J ends, which lost 5 bases and 1 base, there was a span of 15 bases. The CDR3 DNA reads as TGTGCCAGCAGTCCCCTGGGCCCAAGCGCCAAAAACATTCAGTACTTC. Its translation: CASSPLGPSAKNIQYF.

This clonotype was counted many times. The CDR3 reads CASSLVRDYNEQFF. CDR3 DNA: TGTGCCAGCAGCTTAGTTCGCGATTACAATGAGCAGTTCTTC. V usage is TRBV7-2 and J usage is TRBJ2-1; D gene unclear. V was trimmed by 1 base and J by 4 bases, leaving 8 bases between them. Germline values: CDR1 SGHTA, CDR2 FQGNSA. The CDR3 sequence is 14 residues long.

Many counts were recorded for this clonotype. The chain uses TRBV20-1 and TRBJ1-6; tentative D call: TRBD1 (5 bases). Trimming stripped 0 bases from V and 8 bases from J, with 17 bases between. The CDR3 loop spans 16 amino acids. Per germline, CDR1 DFQATT and CDR2 SNEGSKA (reference sequence). CDR3 sequence: CSARDEGLGGDSPLHF. The CDR3 coding sequence is TGCAGTGCTAGAGATGAAGGGCTTGGGGGGGATTCACCCCTCCACTTT.

This sequence joins TRBV6-5 and TRBJ2-1; 9 bases match TRBD2. The junction had 11 bases not matched to a gene; V was cut back by 0 bases and J by 8 bases. The CDR3 runs to 17 residues. Germline V gene lookup returns CDR1 MNHEY and CDR2 SVGAGI. CDR3 sequence reads: CASSYSVAGVKGDEQFF. Here the CDR3 DNA reads TGTGCCAGCAGTTACTCAGTAGCGGGAGTAAAAGGAGATGAGCAGTTCTTC.

Ten or more counts support this clonotype. The V and J genes are TRBV20-1 and TRBJ2-5, with TRBD2 as a possible D gene (5 bases). This CDR3 has 13 amino acids. Trimming cost V 3 bases and J 5 bases, with 13 bases left between them. Germline V gene sequence: CDR1 DFQATT, CDR2 SNEGSKA (reference sequence). The CDR3 DNA reads as TGCAGTGCTAGGATGCCGGGCGGGGAGACCCAGTACTTC. It encodes CSARMPGGETQYF.

This chain joins TRBV19 and TRBJ1-1; D unclear. Trimming removed 5 bases from V and 1 base from J, with 14 bases in between. Germline V gene data show CDR1 as LNHDA and CDR2 as SQIVND (reference sequence). CDR3 length: 15 amino acids. In nucleotides, the CDR3 is TGTGCCAGTAGTCACGGGGTCACGGCGAACACTGAAGCTTTCTTT. This encodes CASSHGVTANTEAFF.

Ten or more counts support this clonotype. The chain employs TRBV4-3 and TRBJ2-7; 7 nucleotides align to TRBD1. Germline V gene data show CDR1 as LGHNA and CDR2 as YSLEER. With V trimmed by 0 bases and J by 1 base, 9 bases remained unmatched. CDR3 length: 17 amino acids. For the CDR3, the DNA is TGCGCCAGCAGCCAAGACCGGACAGGACAACTTTCCTACGAGCAGTACTTC. This sequence encodes CASSQDRTGQLSYEQYF.

This clonotype showed up many times. The chain uses TRBV20-1 and TRBJ2-7, with a weak D call TRBD1 (5 bases). V dropped 3 bases and J dropped 4 bases, with 16 bases sitting between them. The germline V gene has CDR1 DFQATT and CDR2 SNEGSKA (reference sequence). This CDR3 region has 14 residues. In DNA, the CDR3 is TGCAGTGCTAGGATCCCTACAGGATTATACGAGCAGTACTTC. Translating it yields CSARIPTGLYEQYF.

This clonotype was detected ten times or more. The chain recombines TRBV20-1 with TRBJ2-2; TRBD2 agrees at 10 bases. Germline trimming cut 0 bases from V and 3 bases from J; bases unmatched to any gene: 1. The CDR3 consists of 15 residues. Germline CDR1 reads DFQATT; CDR2 reads SNEGSKA (reference sequence). CDR3 DNA: TGCAGTGCTAGAGAAGGGACTAGCGACACCGGGGAGCTGTTTTTT. Protein product: CSAREGTSDTGELFF.

The table lists this clonotype with a few counts. A read error may explain this, as a much larger clone is one base away. The rearrangement joins TRBV15 to TRBJ1-1; D possibly corresponds to TRBD1 (5 bases). Germline CDR1 LNHNV, CDR2 YYDKDF (reference sequence). With 1 base removed from V and 11 bases from J, the gap between germline ends came to 20 bases. The CDR3 is 15 amino acids. In DNA form, the CDR3 reads TGTGCCACCAGCAGAGGAGGTATTCGGGCAGGGATGGCTTTCTTT. Its translation: CATSRGGIRAGMAFF.

This clonotype was detected ten times or more. This chain uses TRBV12-3 or TRBV12-4 with TRBJ2-7; TRBD2 agrees at 10 bases. This CDR3 comprises 15 residues. J was trimmed by 2 bases and V by 1 base; bases with no gene match: 2. This CDR3 is CASSLDLAGAYEQYF. The CDR3 region has the DNA TGTGCCAGCAGTTTAGACCTAGCGGGAGCCTACGAGCAGTACTTC.

This clonotype was recorded at least ten times. The rearrangement links TRBV29-1 to TRBJ2-7; 7 bases map to TRBD2. Per the germline V gene, CDR1 is SQVTM and CDR2 is ANQGSEA. The CDR3 runs to 14 residues. CDR3 bases: TGCATCTTCGCGGGGAGGGGCGAAAACTACGAGCAGTACTTC. Amino acid sequence: CIFAGRGENYEQYF.

This clonotype was found many times. The chain carries TRBV27 and TRBJ2-3, with D perhaps given as TRBD1 or TRBD2 (5 bases each). CDR1 and CDR2 from the germline V gene are MNHEY and SMNVEV (reference sequence). There are 15 residues in the CDR3. Trimming shortened V by 3 bases and J by 5 bases, and 15 bases separated the two germline ends. The CDR3 sequence: CASSLGDAGEDTQYF. The CDR3 coding sequence is TGTGCCAGCAGTTTGGGGGACGCCGGGGAAGATACGCAGTATTTT.

This clonotype was found many times. The chain carries TRBV14 and TRBJ2-5; D gene ambiguous. Trimming cost V 2 bases and J 4 bases, with 14 bases left between them. Germline lookup yields CDR1 SGHDN and CDR2 FVKESK. The CDR3 has 15 amino acids. Here the CDR3 DNA reads TGTGCCAGCAGCCAATTTCTAGTTGAGCGAGAGACCCAGTACTTC. Its protein product is CASSQFLVERETQYF.

There are many counts of this clonotype. V and J are TRBV5-1 and TRBJ2-7; 9 nucleotides align to TRBD1. The V segment lost 0 bases and the J segment 7 bases; nucleotides outside the gene matches: 8. The CDR3 totals 15 residues. The germline V gene has CDR1 SGHRS and CDR2 YFSETQ. CDR3 DNA sequence: TGCGCCAGCAGCTTGGAGGGACAGGGTTCTCGGGAGCAGTACTTC. Protein product: CASSLEGQGSREQYF.

This clonotype has a count of ten or more. The V call is TRBV28, the J call TRBJ2-3; 7 positions match TRBD2. V shed 9 bases, J shed 1 base, and the junction held 10 bases outside the gene matches. The germline V gene encodes CDR1 MDHEN and CDR2 SYDVKM. There are 15 residues in the CDR3. The CDR3 is CASRPPGLRTDTQYF. In nucleotides, the CDR3 is TGTGCCAGTAGGCCGCCGGGACTACGCACAGATACGCAGTATTTT.